Each of the 31 T cell receptor beta chains below was sequenced from the same sample in a study of blood T cell repertoires in COVID-19. Here immunoSEQ multiplex PCR was the method, and the copy in TCRdb shows in-frame clones only, minus some. This sample has about 150,000 clones, with around four fifths found just once. Sequencing used PBMCs or T cells enriched from blood (not recorded which). Receptor source: a woman aged 40-49 years who had recovered from COVID-19.

For the CDR3, the DNA is TGTGCCAGCTTGTCGGGGACTAATGAAAAACTGTTTTTT. This translates into CASLSGTNEKLFF. This chain links TRBV12-3 or TRBV12-4 with TRBJ1-4; D uncertain. The germline V and J ends were trimmed by 8 bases and 2 bases, with 9 bases remaining between them. The CDR3 is made up of 13 amino acids.

The genes are TRBV19 and TRBJ1-5; 7 nucleotides line up with TRBD1. The CDR3 covers 13 residues. Looked up from germline, CDR1 is LNHDA and CDR2 is SQIVND (reference sequence). After removal of 9 bases from V and 4 bases from J, the junction contained 6 bases not matched to a gene. Here the CDR3 reads CASSDRVNQPQHF. The CDR3 DNA reads TGTGCCAGCAGCGACAGGGTAAATCAGCCCCAGCATTTT.

In DNA, the CDR3 is TGTGCCTGGAGTGTATTTTTTGTGGGTAGGTCCCAACCGGGACAGGGTCTTTCTGAAGCTTTCTTT. Translated, it gives CAWSVFFVGRSQPGQGLSEAFF. The rearrangement joins TRBV30 to TRBJ1-1, with 9 positions matching TRBD1. CDR1 and CDR2 from the germline V gene are GTSNPN and SVGIG (reference sequence). The CDR3 extends over 22 amino acids. With V trimmed by 0 bases and J by 6 bases, 29 bases remained unmatched.

The J gene is TRBJ1-1, the V gene TRBV30; unclear D gene. Germline V lookup: CDR1 GTSNPN, CDR2 SVGIG (reference sequence). CDR3 size: 14 residues. Trimming took off 4 bases at V and 1 base at J, with 13 bases between the two ends. CDR3 DNA sequence: TGTGCCTGGAAAATGTTACAGACGAACACTGAAGCTTTCTTT. It codes for CAWKMLQTNTEAFF.

The chain recombines TRBV4-1 with TRBJ2-1; 7 nucleotides line up with TRBD1. The CDR3 has 14 amino acids. V gave up 4 bases and J gave up 6 bases; unmatched junction bases: 6. Germline V gene lookup returns CDR1 MGHRA and CDR2 YSYEKL. In DNA, the CDR3 is TGCGCCAGCAGCCCAGCCGGGACAGCCAATGAGCAGTTCTTC. It specifies CASSPAGTANEQFF.

The V and J genes are TRBV11-2 and TRBJ1-6, with no clear D. This CDR3 has 17 amino acids. CDR1 and CDR2 (germline): SGHAT, FQNNGV. Trimming pared 2 bases from V and 5 bases from J, leaving 16 bases between. The CDR3 loop is CASSLLRVRLDNSPLHF. The DNA of the CDR3 is TGTGCCAGCAGCTTACTGAGGGTTAGGCTTGATAATTCACCCCTCCACTTT.

The genes are TRBV7-9 and TRBJ1-2; D perhaps matches TRBD1 (5 bases). V lost 2 bases, J lost 4 bases, and 11 bases lay in between. This CDR3 is built from 14 residues. Germline CDR1 SEHNR, CDR2 FQNEAQ (reference sequence). The CDR3 loop is CASSLQGLAYGYTF. The CDR3 coding sequence is TGTGCCAGCAGCTTACAGGGTTTGGCCTATGGCTACACCTTC.

This clone was seen once. The chain links TRBV7-2 to TRBJ1-1; D possibly corresponds to TRBD1 (5 bases). The CDR3 covers 12 residues. V shed 5 bases and J shed 7 bases, with 11 bases lying between them. Germline values: CDR1 SGHTA, CDR2 FQGNSA. This CDR3 is CASSARQFEAFF. The CDR3 region has the DNA TGTGCCAGCAGCGCCCGACAGTTTGAAGCTTTCTTT.

The chain couples TRBV28 to TRBJ1-1, with D possibly TRBD1 on 5 matching bases. This CDR3 contains 14 residues. Germline CDR1 is MDHEN and CDR2 is SYDVKM. V lost 6 bases and J lost 3, with 14 bases in between. In DNA form, the CDR3 reads TGTGCCAGCAGCGACAGCGGGCTATACACTGAAGCTTTCTTT. Its translation: CASSDSGLYTEAFF.

The chain joins TRBV6-5 to TRBJ2-7; 10 bases are a match to TRBD2. The V and J ends lost 0 bases and 2 bases, in that order; junction bases with no gene match: 4. CDR3 length: 16 amino acids. The germline CDR1 and CDR2 sequences are MNHEY and SVGAGI. This CDR3 reads CASSYSPSGGTYEQYF. CDR3 sequence (DNA): TGTGCCAGCAGTTACTCCCCTAGCGGGGGAACCTACGAGCAGTACTTC.

This chain joins TRBV5-1 and TRBJ1-1; 7 bases match TRBD1. CDR1 is SGHRS and CDR2 is YFSETQ in the germline V gene. V was clipped by 2 bases and J by 1 base; unmatched bases: 8. The CDR3 covers 16 residues. The CDR3: CASSFMHQGENTEAFF. CDR3 nucleotide sequence: TGCGCCAGCAGCTTTATGCACCAGGGGGAGAACACTGAAGCTTTCTTT.

The chain links TRBV7-9 to TRBJ2-1, with 7 bases fitting TRBD1. Germline V gene data show CDR1 as SEHNR and CDR2 as FQNEAQ (reference sequence). The CDR3 is 17 residues long. The V segment lost 6 bases and the J segment 0 bases; nucleotides outside the gene matches: 11. CDR3 region: CASSPTGQASSYNEQFF. CDR3 in DNA: TGTGCCAGCAGTCCGACCGGACAGGCGAGCTCCTACAATGAGCAGTTCTTC.

V and J are TRBV5-1 and TRBJ1-1, with 7 nucleotides matching TRBD1. The CDR3 has 14 amino acids. With 2 bases clipped from V and 2 bases from J, the junction kept 3 bases outside the gene matches. CDR1 SGHRS and CDR2 YFSETQ come from the germline V gene. The CDR3, as DNA: TGCGCCAGCAGCTTTACAGGGGATAACACTGAAGCTTTCTTT. Translated: CASSFTGDNTEAFF.

The CDR3 nucleotides read TGTGCCAGCAGCCCAAAGAGACTAGCTGGCACCGGGGAGCTGTTTTTT. This gives the protein CASSPKRLAGTGELFF. The chain employs TRBV5-4 and TRBJ2-2; TRBD2 matches at 7 bases. This CDR3 contains 16 residues. V trimming: 4 bases; J trimming: 4 bases; junction bases outside the gene matches: 10. Germline V gene sequence: CDR1 SGHNT, CDR2 YYREEE (reference sequence).

The chain has TRBV7-6 and TRBJ2-7, with D possibly TRBD1 on 6 matching bases. The CDR3 runs to 13 residues. Germline loops: CDR1 SGHVS, CDR2 FNYEAQ. The ends were cut back, 4 bases at V and 2 bases at J, with 9 bases in the middle. The chain's CDR3 is CASSSGQTYEQYF. The CDR3 region has the DNA TGTGCCAGCAGCTCCGGACAGACCTACGAGCAGTACTTC.

This clone was detected once. The chain employs TRBV5-1 and TRBJ1-2; D uncertain. Trimming took 0 bases from V and 6 from J, leaving 12 bases between them. Germline values: CDR1 SGHRS, CDR2 YFSETQ. The CDR3 consists of 14 residues. CDR3 protein: CASSLEQHNNGYTF. The DNA for the CDR3 is TGCGCCAGCAGCTTGGAACAGCATAATAATGGCTACACCTTC.

This chain connects TRBV30 to TRBJ2-1, with 8 bases aligning to TRBD2. The junction had 9 bases not matched to a gene; V was cut back by 4 bases and J by 13 bases. CDR1 and CDR2 (germline): GTSNPN, SVGIG (reference sequence). The length of the CDR3 is 12 residues. CDR3 in amino acids: CAWTREGIYQFF. CDR3 nucleotide sequence: TGTGCCTGGACTCGGGAGGGGATTTATCAGTTCTTC.

The rearrangement uses TRBV2 and TRBJ2-7, with a tentative D call TRBD2 (5 bases). Per the germline V gene, CDR1 is SNHLY and CDR2 is FYNNEI. The ends were cut back, 5 bases at V and 0 bases at J, with 11 bases in the middle. The CDR3 consists of 14 residues. For the CDR3, the DNA is TGTGCCAGCAGTCGGATAGGGAGCTCCTACGAGCAGTACTTC. Residues: CASSRIGSSYEQYF.

This rearrangement joins TRBV10-1 to TRBJ2-6; perhaps TRBD1 as D (5 bases). Germline CDR1 reads WNHNN; CDR2 reads SYGVQD (reference sequence). The CDR3 is 17 residues long. V was pared by 3 bases and J by 0 bases, with 12 bases between. CDR3 sequence: CASSDGHSTSGANVLTF. The CDR3 DNA sequence: TGCGCCAGCAGTGACGGACACAGCACCTCTGGGGCCAACGTCCTGACTTTC.

The chain has TRBV11-2 and TRBJ2-7, with TRBD1 as a possible D gene (6 bases). CDR3 length: 18 residues. Per the germline V gene, CDR1 is SGHAT and CDR2 is FQNNGV. V dropped 5 bases and J dropped 0 bases, with 23 bases sitting between them. CDR3 DNA: TGTGCCAGCAGCGCATCTCTAGGACAGCGCCTTAGCTCCTACGAGCAGTACTTC. Residues: CASSASLGQRLSSYEQYF.

The CDR3 spells CASRRGTSPNEKLFF. The CDR3 DNA sequence: TGTGCCAGCAGGAGGGGGACCTCCCCTAATGAAAAACTGTTTTTT. The chain employs TRBV6-5 and TRBJ1-4; D may be TRBD1 (6 bases). CDR1 is MNHEY, CDR2 SVGAGI, per germline. The length of the CDR3 is 15 residues. The V end lost 6 bases, the J end lost 3 bases, and 14 bases lay between the germline ends.

The chain links TRBV7-6 to TRBJ2-7, with D possibly being TRBD2 (6 bases). Trimming left V 5 bases short and J 2 bases short, with 16 bases between. This CDR3 contains 15 residues. Germline V gene sequence: CDR1 SGHVS, CDR2 FNYEAQ. The CDR3 loop is CASSPTAGQAYEQYF. Here the CDR3 DNA reads TGTGCCAGCAGCCCGACCGCGGGGCAGGCCTACGAGCAGTACTTC. The full variable domain, rest sourced from reference TRBV7-6 and TRBJ2-7, is GAGVSQSPRYKVTKRGQDVALRCDPISGHVSLYWYRQALGQGPEFLTYFNYEAQQDKSGLPNDRFSAERPEGSISTLTIQRTEQRDSAMYRCASSPTAGQAYEQYFGPGTRLTVT.

This chain uses TRBV9 with TRBJ2-5; TRBD2 is a possible D gene (6 bases). This CDR3 contains 15 residues. CDR1 SGDLS and CDR2 YYNGEE come from the germline V gene. V dropped 4 bases and J dropped 3 bases, with 16 bases sitting between them. The CDR3 region is CASSPNGGLKETQYF. CDR3 nucleotide sequence: TGTGCCAGCAGCCCGAATGGGGGACTGAAAGAGACCCAGTACTTC.

This chain links TRBV5-4 with TRBJ2-1, with D tentatively TRBD1 (7 bases). This CDR3 is built from 16 residues. The V gene's germline CDR1 is SGHNT and CDR2 YYREEE (reference sequence). With 5 bases removed from V and 8 bases from J, the gap between germline ends came to 23 bases. The CDR3 protein is CASRDRRDRDLYEQFF. Written as DNA, the CDR3 is TGTGCCAGCAGGGACAGGCGGGACAGAGACCTATATGAGCAGTTCTTC.

The chain links TRBV12-5 to TRBJ2-6, with TRBD2 identical over 7 bases. V was clipped by 6 bases and J by 2 bases; unmatched bases: 4. CDR1 LGHNT and CDR2 FRNRAP come from the germline V gene. The CDR3 spans 15 residues. CDR3: CASGRGRAGANVLTF. CDR3 DNA sequence: TGTGCTAGTGGCCGAGGGAGGGCTGGGGCCAACGTCCTGACTTTC.

V and J are TRBV5-4 and TRBJ1-2; TRBD1 might be the D (6 bases). CDR1 and CDR2 from the germline V gene are SGHNT and YYREEE (reference sequence). The CDR3 is made up of 14 amino acids. V lost 6 bases to trimming and J lost 6 bases, with 18 bases between them. The CDR3 reads CASIPFQGPHGYTF. CDR3 bases: TGTGCCAGCATCCCTTTTCAGGGGCCTCATGGCTACACCTTC.

The V gene is TRBV19, the J gene TRBJ2-1; TRBD2 matches at 8 bases. The CDR3 length is 13 residues. Germline CDR1 LNHDA, CDR2 SQIVND (reference sequence). Trimming removed 6 bases from V and 6 bases from J; junction bases left unmatched: 4. CDR3 loop: CASSLGLANEQFF. Here the CDR3 DNA reads TGTGCCAGTAGCCTCGGACTAGCCAATGAGCAGTTCTTC. The variable domain in full, completed from reference TRBV19 and TRBJ2-1, reads DGGITQSPKYLFRKEGQNVTLSCEQNLNHDAMYWYRQDPGQGLRLIYYSQIVNDFQKGDIAEGYSVSREKKESFPLTVTSAQKNPTAFYLCASSLGLANEQFFGPGTRLTVL.

The chain links TRBV7-9 to TRBJ2-1; D gene unclear. Germline CDR1 reads SEHNR; CDR2 reads FQNEAQ (reference sequence). This CDR3 region has 11 residues. Trimming pared 5 bases from V and 5 bases from J, leaving 4 bases between. In DNA form, the CDR3 reads TGTGCCAGCAGCCAAAACAATGAGCAGTTCTTC. Protein product: CASSQNNEQFF. Full variable domain (rest looked up from reference TRBV7-9 and TRBJ2-1): DTGVSQNPRHKITKRGQNVTFRCDPISEHNRLYWYRQTLGQGPEFLTYFQNEAQLEKSRLLSDRFSAERPKGSFSTLEIQRTEQGDSAMYLCASSQNNEQFFGPGTRLTVL.

The V call is TRBV7-3, the J call TRBJ2-1, with 10 nucleotides matching TRBD2. The CDR3 has 19 residues. Germline V gene lookup returns CDR1 SGHTA and CDR2 FQGTGA. J lost 5 bases, V lost 4 bases, and 17 bases had no gene match. CDR3 sequence reads: CASSYHAEREGLYDNEQFF. The CDR3 bases are TGTGCCAGCAGCTATCACGCGGAGCGGGAGGGCCTTTACGACAATGAGCAGTTCTTC.

The CDR3 coding sequence is TGTGCCAGCACCACAGGGGTAGGTGGGGTGGTCGGAAACACCATATATTTT. Translation gives CASTTGVGGVVGNTIYF. The rearrangement joins TRBV7-3 to TRBJ1-3, with 7 bases matching TRBD1. Germline V gives CDR1 SGHTA, CDR2 FQGTGA. The CDR3 runs 17 residues. V was pared by 7 bases and J by 4 bases, with 16 bases of the junction left unmatched. The whole variable domain, filled in from reference TRBV7-3 and TRBJ1-3, reads GAGVSQTPSNKVTEKGKYVELRCDPISGHTALYWYRQSLGQGPEFLIYFQGTGAADDSGLPNDRFFAVRPEGSVSTLKIQRTERGDSAVYLCASTTGVGGVVGNTIYFGEGSWLTVV.

The rearrangement joins TRBV24-1 to TRBJ1-5; maybe TRBD1 (6 bases). This CDR3 has 13 amino acids. Germline V CDR1 and CDR2: KGHDR, SFDVKD. The ends were cut back, 4 bases at V and 4 bases at J, with 7 bases in the middle. The CDR3 loop is CATSETGNQPQHF. The CDR3 DNA follows: TGTGCCACCAGTGAAACAGGGAATCAGCCCCAGCATTTT.